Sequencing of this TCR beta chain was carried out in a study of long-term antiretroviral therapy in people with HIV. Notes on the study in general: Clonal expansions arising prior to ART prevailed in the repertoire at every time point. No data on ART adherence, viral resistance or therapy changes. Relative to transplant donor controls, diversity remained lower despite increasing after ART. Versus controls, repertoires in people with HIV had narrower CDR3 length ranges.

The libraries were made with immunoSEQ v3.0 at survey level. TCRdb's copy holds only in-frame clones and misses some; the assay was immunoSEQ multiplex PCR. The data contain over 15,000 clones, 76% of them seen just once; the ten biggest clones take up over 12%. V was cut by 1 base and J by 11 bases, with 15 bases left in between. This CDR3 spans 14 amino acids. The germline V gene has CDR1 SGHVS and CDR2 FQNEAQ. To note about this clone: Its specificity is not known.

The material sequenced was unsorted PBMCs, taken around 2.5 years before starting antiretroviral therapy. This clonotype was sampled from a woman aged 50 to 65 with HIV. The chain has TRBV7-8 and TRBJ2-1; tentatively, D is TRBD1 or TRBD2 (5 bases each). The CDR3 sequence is CASSLGLEGQQQFF. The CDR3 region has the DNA TGTGCCAGCAGCTTAGGTTTAGAGGGGCAGCAGCAGTTCTTC.